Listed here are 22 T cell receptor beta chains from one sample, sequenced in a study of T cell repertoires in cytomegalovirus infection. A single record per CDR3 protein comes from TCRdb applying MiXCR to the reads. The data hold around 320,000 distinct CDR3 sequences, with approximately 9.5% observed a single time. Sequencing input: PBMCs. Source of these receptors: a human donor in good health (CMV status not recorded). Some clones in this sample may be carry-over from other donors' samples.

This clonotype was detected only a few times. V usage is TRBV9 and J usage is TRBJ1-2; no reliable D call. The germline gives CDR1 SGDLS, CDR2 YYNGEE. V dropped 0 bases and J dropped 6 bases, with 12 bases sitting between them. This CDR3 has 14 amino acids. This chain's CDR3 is CASSVDPGSDGYTF. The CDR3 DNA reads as TGTGCCAGCAGCGTAGACCCGGGTTCCGATGGCTACACCTTC.

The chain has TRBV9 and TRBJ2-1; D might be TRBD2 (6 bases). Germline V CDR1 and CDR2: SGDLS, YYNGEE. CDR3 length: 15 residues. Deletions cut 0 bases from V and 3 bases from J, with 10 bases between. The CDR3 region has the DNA TGTGCCAGCAGCGTAGCGGGGGACTTCTACAATGAGCAGTTCTTC. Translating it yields CASSVAGDFYNEQFF.

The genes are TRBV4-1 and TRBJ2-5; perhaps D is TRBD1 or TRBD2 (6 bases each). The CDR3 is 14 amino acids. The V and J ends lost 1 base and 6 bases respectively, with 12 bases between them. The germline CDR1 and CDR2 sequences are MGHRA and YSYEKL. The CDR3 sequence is CASSQGLGGQTQYF. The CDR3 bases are TGCGCCAGCAGCCAAGGTCTTGGGGGGCAGACCCAGTACTTC.

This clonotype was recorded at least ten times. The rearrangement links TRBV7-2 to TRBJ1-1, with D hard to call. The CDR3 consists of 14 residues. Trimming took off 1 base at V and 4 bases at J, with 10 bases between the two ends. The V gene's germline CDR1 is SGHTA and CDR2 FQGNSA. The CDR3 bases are TGTGCCAGCAGCTTAGTCTCTTGGACCACTGAAGCTTTCTTT. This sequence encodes CASSLVSWTTEAFF.

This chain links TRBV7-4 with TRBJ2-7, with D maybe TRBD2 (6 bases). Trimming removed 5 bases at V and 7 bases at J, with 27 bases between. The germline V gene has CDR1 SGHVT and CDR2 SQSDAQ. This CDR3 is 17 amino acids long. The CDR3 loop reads CASSARIRDSALGEQYF. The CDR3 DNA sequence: TGTGCCAGCAGCGCACGAATCCGGGACTCCGCTTTGGGGGAGCAGTACTTC.

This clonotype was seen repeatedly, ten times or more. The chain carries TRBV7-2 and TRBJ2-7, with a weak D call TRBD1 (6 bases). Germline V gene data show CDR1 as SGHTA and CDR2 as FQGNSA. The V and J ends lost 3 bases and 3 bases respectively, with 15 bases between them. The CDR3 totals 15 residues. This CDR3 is CASSFTGTPSYEQYF. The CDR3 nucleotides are TGTGCCAGCAGCTTTACCGGGACACCGAGCTACGAGCAGTACTTC.

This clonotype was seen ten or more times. The CDR3 spells CASSYSGGGETQYF. CDR3 bases: TGTGCCAGCAGCTACTCCGGGGGGGGAGAGACCCAGTACTTC. V usage is TRBV7-2 and J usage is TRBJ2-5; 8 bases match TRBD2. The CDR3 covers 14 residues. With V trimmed by 4 bases and J by 4 bases, 5 bases remained unmatched. The V gene's germline CDR1 is SGHTA and CDR2 FQGNSA.

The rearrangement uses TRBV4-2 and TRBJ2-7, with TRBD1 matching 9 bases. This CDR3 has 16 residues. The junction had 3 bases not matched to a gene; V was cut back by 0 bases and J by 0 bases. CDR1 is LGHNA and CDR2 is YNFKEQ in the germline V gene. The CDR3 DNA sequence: TGTGCCAGCAGCCAAGATTGGACAGGGGTCTCCTACGAGCAGTACTTC. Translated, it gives CASSQDWTGVSYEQYF.

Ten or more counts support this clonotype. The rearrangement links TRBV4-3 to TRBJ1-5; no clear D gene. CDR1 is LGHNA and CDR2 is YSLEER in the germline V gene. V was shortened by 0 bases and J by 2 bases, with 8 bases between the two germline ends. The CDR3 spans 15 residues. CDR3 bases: TGCGCCAGCAGCCAAGATCTACCGGGCAATCAGCCCCAGCATTTT. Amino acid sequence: CASSQDLPGNQPQHF.

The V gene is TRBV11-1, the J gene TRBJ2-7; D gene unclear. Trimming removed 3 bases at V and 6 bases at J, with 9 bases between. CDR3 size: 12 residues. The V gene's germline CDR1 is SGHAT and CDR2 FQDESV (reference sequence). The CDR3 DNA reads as TGTGCCAGCAGCTTTGGGTTTTCCGAGCAGTACTTC. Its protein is CASSFGFSEQYF.

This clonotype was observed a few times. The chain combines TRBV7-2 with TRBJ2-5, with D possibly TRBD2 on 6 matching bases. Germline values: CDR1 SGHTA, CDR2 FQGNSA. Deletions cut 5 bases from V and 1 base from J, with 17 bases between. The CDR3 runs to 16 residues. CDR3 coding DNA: TGTGCCAGCAGCCCTCCCGGGGGAAGCCTCCAAGAGACCCAGTACTTC. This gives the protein CASSPPGGSLQETQYF.

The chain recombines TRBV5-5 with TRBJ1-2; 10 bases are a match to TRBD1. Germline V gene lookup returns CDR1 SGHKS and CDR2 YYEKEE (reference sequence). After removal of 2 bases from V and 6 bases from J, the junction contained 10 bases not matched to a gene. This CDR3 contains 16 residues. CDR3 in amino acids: CASSFHRDRGFDGYTF. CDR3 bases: TGTGCCAGCAGCTTTCATCGGGACAGGGGTTTTGATGGCTACACCTTC.

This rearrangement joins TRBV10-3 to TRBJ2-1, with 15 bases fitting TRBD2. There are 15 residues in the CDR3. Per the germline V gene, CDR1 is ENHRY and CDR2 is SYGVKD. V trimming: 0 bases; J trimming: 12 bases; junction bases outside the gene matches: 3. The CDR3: CAISESGTSGRSQFF. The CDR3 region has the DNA TGTGCCATCAGTGAGTCCGGGACTAGCGGGAGGTCGCAGTTCTTC.

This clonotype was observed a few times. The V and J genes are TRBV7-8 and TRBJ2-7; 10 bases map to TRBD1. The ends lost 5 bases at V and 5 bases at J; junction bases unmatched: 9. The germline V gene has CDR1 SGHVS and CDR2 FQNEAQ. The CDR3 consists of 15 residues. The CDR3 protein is CASSSPGQGNHEQYF. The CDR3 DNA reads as TGTGCCAGCAGCAGCCCGGGACAGGGGAACCACGAGCAGTACTTC.

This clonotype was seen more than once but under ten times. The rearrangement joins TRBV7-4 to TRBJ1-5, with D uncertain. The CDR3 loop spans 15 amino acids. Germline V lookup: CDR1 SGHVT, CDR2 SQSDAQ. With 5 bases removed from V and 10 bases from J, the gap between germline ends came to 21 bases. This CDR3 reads CASSLTLDGDEPQHF. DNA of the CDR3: TGTGCCAGCAGCCTTACATTGGACGGAGATGAACCCCAGCATTTT.

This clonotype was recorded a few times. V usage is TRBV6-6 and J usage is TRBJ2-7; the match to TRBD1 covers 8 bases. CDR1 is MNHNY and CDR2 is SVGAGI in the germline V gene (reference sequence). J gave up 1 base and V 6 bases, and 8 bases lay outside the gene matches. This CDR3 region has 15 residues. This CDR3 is CASRLSTGGSYEQYF. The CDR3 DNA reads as TGTGCCAGCAGACTCTCAACAGGGGGTTCCTACGAGCAGTACTTC.

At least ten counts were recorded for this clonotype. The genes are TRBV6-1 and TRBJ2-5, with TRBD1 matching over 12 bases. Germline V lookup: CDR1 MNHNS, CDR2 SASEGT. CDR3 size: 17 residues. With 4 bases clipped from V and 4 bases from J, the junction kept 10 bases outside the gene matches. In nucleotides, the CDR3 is TGTGCCAGCAGTGTCTCCGCGGGACAGGGGGCGAGAGAGACCCAGTACTTC. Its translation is CASSVSAGQGARETQYF.

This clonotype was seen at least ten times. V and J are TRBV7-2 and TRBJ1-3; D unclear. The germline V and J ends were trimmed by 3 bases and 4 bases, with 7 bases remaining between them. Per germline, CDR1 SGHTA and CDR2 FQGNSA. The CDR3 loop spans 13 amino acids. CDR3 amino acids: CASSLQKGNTIYF. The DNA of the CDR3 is TGTGCCAGCAGCTTGCAGAAGGGAAACACCATATATTTT.

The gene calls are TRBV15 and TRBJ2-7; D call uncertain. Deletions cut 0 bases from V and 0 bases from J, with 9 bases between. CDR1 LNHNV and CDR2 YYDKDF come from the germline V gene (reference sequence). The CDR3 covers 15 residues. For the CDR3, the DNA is TGTGCCACCAGCAGAGATTTGGTGTTCTCCTACGAGCAGTACTTC. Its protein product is CATSRDLVFSYEQYF. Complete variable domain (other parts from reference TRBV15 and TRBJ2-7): DAMVIQNPRYQVTQFGKPVTLSCSQTLNHNVMYWYQQKSSQAPKLLFHYYDKDFNNEADTPDNFQSRRPNTSFCFLDIRSPGLGDTAMYLCATSRDLVFSYEQYFGPGTRLTVT.

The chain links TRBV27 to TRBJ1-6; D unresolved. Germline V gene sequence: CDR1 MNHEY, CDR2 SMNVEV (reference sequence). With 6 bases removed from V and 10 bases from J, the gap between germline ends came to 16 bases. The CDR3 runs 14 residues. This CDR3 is CASRKGNGRSPLHF. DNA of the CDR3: TGTGCCAGCAGGAAAGGGAACGGCAGGTCACCCCTCCACTTT.

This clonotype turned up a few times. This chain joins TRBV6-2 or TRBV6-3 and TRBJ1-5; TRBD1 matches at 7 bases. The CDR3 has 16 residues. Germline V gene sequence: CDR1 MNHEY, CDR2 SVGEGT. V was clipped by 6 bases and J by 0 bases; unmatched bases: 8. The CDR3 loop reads CASSIRQGISNQPQHF. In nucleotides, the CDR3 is TGTGCCAGCAGCATCAGACAGGGAATTAGCAATCAGCCCCAGCATTTT.

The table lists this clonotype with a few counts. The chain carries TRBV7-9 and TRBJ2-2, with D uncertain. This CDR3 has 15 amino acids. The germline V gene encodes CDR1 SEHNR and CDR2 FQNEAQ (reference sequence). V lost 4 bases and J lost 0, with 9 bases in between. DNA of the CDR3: TGTGCCAGCAGCTCGACTCACACGAACACCGGGGAGCTGTTTTTT. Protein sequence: CASSSTHTNTGELFF.